This is a list of T cell receptor beta chains from one sample in a study of immune characteristics of hereditary and idiopathic chronic pancreatitis. Profiling relied on immunoSEQ multiplex PCR, and the TCRdb table lists in-frame clones only, not all of them. The sample lists about 14,000 clones; around four fifths were seen once. The sequenced material came from pancreas tissue with hereditary chronic pancreatitis. The receptors here all came from a human donor with chronic pancreatitis. CDR3s include the opening cysteine and the closing phenylalanine or tryptophan. The D gene is left open where the match is weak. Rows may omit the clone size; those that give it use once, few, many or a size class.

J | size | D | V | CDR3 | DNA
TRBJ1-6 | few | - | TRBV7-2 | CASSVREGAKPLHF | TGTGCCAGCAGCGTGCGGGAGGGAGCAAAACCCCTCCACTTT
TRBJ2-1 | - | - | TRBV6-4 | CASSDLEYNEQFF | TGTGCCAGCAGTGACTTAGAGTACAATGAGCAGTTCTTC
TRBJ1-3 | - | TRBD1 | TRBV12-3/TRBV12-4 | CASSLQGDTIYF | TGTGCCAGCAGTTTGCAGGGGGACACCATATATTTT
TRBJ2-3 | - | TRBD1 | TRBV9 | CASRQGADSDTQYF | TGTGCCAGCAGGCAGGGGGCAGATTCAGATACGCAGTATTTT
TRBJ1-5 | - | TRBD1 | TRBV2 | CASSEVQGASNQPQHF | TGTGCCAGCAGTGAAGTACAGGGGGCAAGCAATCAGCCCCAGCATTTT
TRBJ2-3 | - | - | TRBV15 | CATSRDRDTQYF | TGTGCCACCAGCAGGGACAGAGATACGCAGTATTTT
TRBJ1-6 | - | TRBD1 | TRBV19 | CASSRSGTGDSPLHF | TGTGCCAGTAGTCGTTCCGGGACAGGGGATTCACCCCTCCACTTT
TRBJ2-1 | - | - | TRBV6-4 | CASSDGAGGDKEQFF | TGTGCCAGCAGTGACGGGGCAGGCGGGGACAAGGAGCAGTTCTTC
TRBJ1-4 | - | - | TRBV7-9 | CASSRYREGPNEKLFF | TGTGCCAGCAGCAGATACAGGGAAGGGCCTAATGAAAAACTGTTTTTT
TRBJ2-2 | - | TRBD2 | TRBV3-1/TRBV3-2 | CASSRGTSGSSYTGELFF | TGTGCCAGCAGCAGGGGGACTAGCGGGAGTTCTTACACCGGGGAGCTGTTTTTT
TRBJ2-6 | - | - | TRBV6-9 | CASSSGGRQSRANVLTF | TGTGCCAGCAGTAGCGGCGGACGACAAAGTCGGGCCAACGTCCTGACTTTC
TRBJ1-2 | - | - | TRBV7-9 | CASSVERGWDF | TGTGCCAGCAGCGTCGAGCGGGGCTGGGATTTC